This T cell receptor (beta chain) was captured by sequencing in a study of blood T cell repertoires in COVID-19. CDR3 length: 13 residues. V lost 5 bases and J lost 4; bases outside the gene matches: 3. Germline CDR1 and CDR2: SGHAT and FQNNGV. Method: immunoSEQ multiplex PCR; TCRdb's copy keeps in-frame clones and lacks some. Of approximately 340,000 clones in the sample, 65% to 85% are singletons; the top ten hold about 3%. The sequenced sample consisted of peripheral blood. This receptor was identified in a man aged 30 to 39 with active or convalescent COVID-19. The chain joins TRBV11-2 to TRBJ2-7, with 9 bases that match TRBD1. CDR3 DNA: TGTGCCAGCAGCGGGGGACAGGGTTACGAGCAGTACTTC. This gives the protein CASSGGQGYEQYF.